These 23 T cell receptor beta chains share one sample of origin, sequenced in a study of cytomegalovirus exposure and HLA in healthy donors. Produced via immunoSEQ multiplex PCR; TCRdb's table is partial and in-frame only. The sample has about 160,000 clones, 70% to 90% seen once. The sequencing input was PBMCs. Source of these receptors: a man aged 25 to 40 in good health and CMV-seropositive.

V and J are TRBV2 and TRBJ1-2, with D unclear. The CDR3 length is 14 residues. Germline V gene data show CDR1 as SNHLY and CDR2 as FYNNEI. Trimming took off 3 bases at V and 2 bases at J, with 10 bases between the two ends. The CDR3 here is CASSERAENYGYTF. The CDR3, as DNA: TGTGCCAGCAGTGAGCGGGCAGAAAACTATGGCTACACCTTC.

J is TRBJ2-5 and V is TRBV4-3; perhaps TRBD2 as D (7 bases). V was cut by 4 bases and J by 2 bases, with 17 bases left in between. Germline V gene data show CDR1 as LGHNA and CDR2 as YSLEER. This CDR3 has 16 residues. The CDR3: CASSPRGRGRQETQYF. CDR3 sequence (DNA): TGCGCCAGCAGCCCAAGAGGGCGGGGGCGGCAAGAGACCCAGTACTTC.

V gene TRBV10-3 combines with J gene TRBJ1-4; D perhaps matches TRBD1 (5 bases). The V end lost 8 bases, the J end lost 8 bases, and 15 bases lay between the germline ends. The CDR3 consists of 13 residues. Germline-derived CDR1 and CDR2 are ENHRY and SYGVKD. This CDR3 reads CAIGRGSGEKLFF. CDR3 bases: TGTGCCATCGGTAGGGGTTCGGGCGAAAAACTGTTTTTT.

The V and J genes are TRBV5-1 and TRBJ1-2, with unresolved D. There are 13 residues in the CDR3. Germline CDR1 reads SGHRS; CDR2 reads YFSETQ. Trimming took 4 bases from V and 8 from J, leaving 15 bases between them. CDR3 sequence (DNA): TGCGCCAGCAGCCTGGCGGAGGGAAGGGGCTACACCTTC. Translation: CASSLAEGRGYTF.

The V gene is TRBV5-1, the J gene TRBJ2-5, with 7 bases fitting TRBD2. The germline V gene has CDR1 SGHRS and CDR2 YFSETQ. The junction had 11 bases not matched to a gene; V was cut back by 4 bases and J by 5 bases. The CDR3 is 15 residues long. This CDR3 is CASSPGTSALETQYF. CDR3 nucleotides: TGCGCCAGCAGCCCCGGAACTAGCGCTCTGGAGACCCAGTACTTC.

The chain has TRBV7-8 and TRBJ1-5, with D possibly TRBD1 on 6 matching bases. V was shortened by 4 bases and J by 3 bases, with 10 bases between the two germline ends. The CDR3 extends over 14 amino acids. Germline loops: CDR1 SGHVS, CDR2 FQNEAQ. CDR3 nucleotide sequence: TGTGCCAGCAGCTCGGCAGGGGCCAATCAGCCCCAGCATTTT. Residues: CASSSAGANQPQHF.

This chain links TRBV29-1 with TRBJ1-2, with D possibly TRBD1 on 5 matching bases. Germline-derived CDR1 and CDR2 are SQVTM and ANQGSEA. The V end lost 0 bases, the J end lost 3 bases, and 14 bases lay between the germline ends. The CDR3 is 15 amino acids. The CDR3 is CSVEDWQGGDYGYTF. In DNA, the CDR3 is TGCAGCGTTGAAGATTGGCAGGGCGGGGACTATGGCTACACCTTC.

CDR3 nucleotide sequence: TGTGCCAGCAGCCCCGGACAGGGGGAATACTTC. Protein sequence: CASSPGQGEYF. J is TRBJ2-7 and V is TRBV7-9, with 10 bases aligning to TRBD1. CDR1 SEHNR and CDR2 FQNEAQ come from the germline V gene (reference sequence). V shed 5 bases, J shed 13 bases, and the junction held 5 bases outside the gene matches. The CDR3 contains 11 residues.

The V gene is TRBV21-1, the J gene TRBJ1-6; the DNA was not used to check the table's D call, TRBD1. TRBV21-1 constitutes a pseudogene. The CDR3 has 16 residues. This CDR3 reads CASSNGTGGTNSPLHF. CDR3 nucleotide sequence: TGTGCCAGCAGCAACGGGACAGGGGGCACCAATTCACCCCTCCACTTT.

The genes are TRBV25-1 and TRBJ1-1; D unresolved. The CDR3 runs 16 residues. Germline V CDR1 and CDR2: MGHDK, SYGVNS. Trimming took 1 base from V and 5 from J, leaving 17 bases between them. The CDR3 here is CASSESRFYMLTEAFF. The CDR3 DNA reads TGTGCCAGCAGTGAATCTAGATTCTACATGCTGACTGAAGCTTTCTTT.

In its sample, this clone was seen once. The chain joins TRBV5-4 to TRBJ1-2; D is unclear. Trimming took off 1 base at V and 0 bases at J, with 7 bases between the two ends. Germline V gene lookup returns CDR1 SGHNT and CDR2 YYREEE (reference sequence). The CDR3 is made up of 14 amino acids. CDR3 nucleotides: TGTGCCAGCAGCTTGATCACTCCTAACTATGGCTACACCTTC. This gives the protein CASSLITPNYGYTF.

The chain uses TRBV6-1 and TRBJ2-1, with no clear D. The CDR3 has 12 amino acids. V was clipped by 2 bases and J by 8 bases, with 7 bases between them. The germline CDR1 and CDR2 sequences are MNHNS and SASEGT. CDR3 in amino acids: CASSESSYEQFF. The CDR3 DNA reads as TGTGCCAGCAGTGAAAGCTCATATGAGCAGTTCTTC.

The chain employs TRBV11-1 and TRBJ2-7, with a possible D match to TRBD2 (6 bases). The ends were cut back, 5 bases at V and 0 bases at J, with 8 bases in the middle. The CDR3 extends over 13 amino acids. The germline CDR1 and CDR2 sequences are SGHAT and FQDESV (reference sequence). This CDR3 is CASSVGGSYEQYF. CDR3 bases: TGTGCCAGCAGCGTGGGGGGCTCCTACGAGCAGTACTTC.

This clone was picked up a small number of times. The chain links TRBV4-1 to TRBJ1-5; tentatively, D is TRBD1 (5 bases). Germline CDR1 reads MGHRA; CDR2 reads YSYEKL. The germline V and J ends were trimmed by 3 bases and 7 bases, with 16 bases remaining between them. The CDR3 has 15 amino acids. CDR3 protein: CASSQAPWGRQPQHF. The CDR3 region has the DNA TGCGCCAGCAGCCAGGCCCCATGGGGCCGACAGCCCCAGCATTTT.

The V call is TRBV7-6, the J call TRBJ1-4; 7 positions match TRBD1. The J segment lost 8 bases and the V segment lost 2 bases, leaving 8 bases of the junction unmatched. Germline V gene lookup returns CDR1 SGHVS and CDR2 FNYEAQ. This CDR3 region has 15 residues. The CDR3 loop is CASSLLDRVGEKLFF. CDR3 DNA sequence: TGTGCCAGCAGCTTATTAGACAGGGTAGGGGAAAAACTGTTTTTT.

The CDR3 coding sequence is TGTGCCAGCAGTGAATACAGGGGGCGGTCGGAGACCCAGTACTTC. Translation: CASSEYRGRSETQYF. This chain joins TRBV6-1 and TRBJ2-5; TRBD1 agrees at 9 bases. The CDR3 totals 15 residues. The V segment lost 2 bases and the J segment 5 bases; nucleotides outside the gene matches: 6. Germline assignment: CDR1 MNHNS and CDR2 SASEGT.

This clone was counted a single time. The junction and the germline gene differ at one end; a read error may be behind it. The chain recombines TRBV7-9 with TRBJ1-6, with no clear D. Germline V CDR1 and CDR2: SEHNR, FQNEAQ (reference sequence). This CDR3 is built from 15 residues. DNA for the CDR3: TGTGCCAGCAGCAACACCGGGTCCTATTATTCACCCCTCCACTTT. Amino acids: CASSNTGSYYSPLHF.

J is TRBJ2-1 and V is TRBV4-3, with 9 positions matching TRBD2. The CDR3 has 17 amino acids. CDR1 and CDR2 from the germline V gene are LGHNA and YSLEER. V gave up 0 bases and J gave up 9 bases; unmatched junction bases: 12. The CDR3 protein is CASSQDISGGTIGEQFF. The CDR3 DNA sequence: TGCGCCAGCAGCCAAGACATTAGCGGGGGTACTATCGGTGAGCAGTTCTTC.

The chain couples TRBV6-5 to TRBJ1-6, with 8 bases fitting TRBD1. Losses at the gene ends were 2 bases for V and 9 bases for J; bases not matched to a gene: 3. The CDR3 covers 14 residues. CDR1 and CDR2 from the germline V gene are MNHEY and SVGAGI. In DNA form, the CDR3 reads TGTGCCAGCAGTTACGTGCAGGGGGCTTCACCCCTCCACTTT. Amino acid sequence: CASSYVQGASPLHF.

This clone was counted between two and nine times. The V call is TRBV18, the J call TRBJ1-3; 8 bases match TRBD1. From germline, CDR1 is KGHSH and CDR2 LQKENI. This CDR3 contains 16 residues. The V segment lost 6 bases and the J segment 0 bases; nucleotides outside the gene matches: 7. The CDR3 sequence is CASSPGQGISGNTIYF. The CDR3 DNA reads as TGTGCCAGCTCCCCTGGACAGGGAATCTCTGGAAACACCATATATTTT.

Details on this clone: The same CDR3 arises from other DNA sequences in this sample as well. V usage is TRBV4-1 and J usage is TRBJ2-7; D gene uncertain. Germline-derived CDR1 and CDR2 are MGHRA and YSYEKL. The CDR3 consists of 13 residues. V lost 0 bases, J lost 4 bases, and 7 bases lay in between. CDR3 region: CASSQDSSYEQYF. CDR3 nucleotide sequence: TGCGCCAGCAGCCAAGATAGCTCGTACGAGCAGTACTTC.

CDR3 in amino acids: CATSRPTRGTGATNEKLFF. In nucleotides, the CDR3 is TGTGCCACCAGCAGACCGACCCGGGGGACAGGGGCAACTAATGAAAAACTGTTTTTT. The chain uses TRBV15 and TRBJ1-4; 10 bases map to TRBD1. CDR1 LNHNV and CDR2 YYDKDF come from the germline V gene (reference sequence). J gave up 0 bases and V 2 bases, and 9 bases lay outside the gene matches. The CDR3 is made up of 19 amino acids.

CDR3 sequence (DNA): TGTGCCAGCAGCCGGAGCGGCCTTCAGGCAGATACGCAGTATTTT. This translates into CASSRSGLQADTQYF. The genes are TRBV7-2 and TRBJ2-3, with a tentative D call TRBD2 (5 bases). V was pared by 5 bases and J by 4 bases, with 16 bases between. The germline V gene has CDR1 SGHTA and CDR2 FQGNSA. This CDR3 spans 15 amino acids.